This note documents a single T cell receptor beta chain sequence. These data belong to a study of blood T cell repertoires in COVID-19. In the study overall: T cells, B-cell-depleted T cells, or PBMCs supplied cDNA or gDNA.

Generated by immunoSEQ multiplex PCR, the TCRdb table keeps only in-frame clones and is missing some. The repertoire holds around 320,000 clones, with roughly nine tenths as singletons. The V and J ends lost 1 base and 1 base respectively, with 14 bases between them. The CDR3 sequence is 17 residues long. Germline lookup yields CDR1 WSHSY and CDR2 SAAADI. Grouping used clinical history reported by participants in a survey and questionnaire. The chain uses TRBV10-2 and TRBJ2-1, with D perhaps matching TRBD1 (6 bases). The sequence was obtained from a woman aged 45-65 years who had been exposed to COVID-19. Sequencing input: PBMCs or T cells enriched from blood (not recorded which). The CDR3 DNA reads TGCGCCAGCAGTGAGTATGCAGCTGGGACATCCTACAATGAGCAGTTCTTC. It specifies CASSEYAAGTSYNEQFF.